The 24 T cell receptor beta chains presented below share a single source sample, sequenced in a study of cytomegalovirus exposure and HLA in healthy donors. Assay: immunoSEQ multiplex PCR; the TCRdb copy retains only in-frame clones and omits some. The data contain around 190,000 clones, roughly nine tenths of them singletons. Material: PBMCs. The receptors originated from a man aged 25 to 40 in good health and CMV-seropositive.

This sequence joins TRBV2 and TRBJ1-4; D remains ambiguous. Germline V gene sequence: CDR1 SNHLY, CDR2 FYNNEI. The CDR3 extends over 15 amino acids. V was trimmed by 1 base and J by 3 bases, leaving 9 bases between them. CDR3 amino acids: CASSEGWSANEKLFF. The CDR3 bases are TGTGCCAGCAGTGAAGGCTGGTCGGCTAATGAAAAACTGTTTTTT. Drawing the rest from reference TRBV2 and TRBJ1-4, the complete variable domain is EPEVTQTPSHQVTQMGQEVILRCVPISNHLYFYWYRQILGQKVEFLVSFYNNEISEKSEIFDDQFSVERPDGSNFTLKIRSTKLEDSAMYFCASSEGWSANEKLFFGSGTQLSVL.

This chain links TRBV5-1 with TRBJ2-4; 7 positions agree with TRBD1. This CDR3 contains 14 residues. V gave up 0 bases and J gave up 7 bases; unmatched junction bases: 4. Germline V lookup: CDR1 SGHRS, CDR2 YFSETQ. The CDR3 region is CASSLENRGNIQYF. The CDR3 DNA reads as TGCGCCAGCAGCTTGGAAAACAGGGGTAACATTCAGTACTTC.

The CDR3 bases are TGTGCCAGCAGCTTATTGTCGTATCGGGTCGGGGGGACCTACGAGCAGTACTTC. It specifies CASSLLSYRVGGTYEQYF. V gene TRBV11-2 combines with J gene TRBJ2-7; 7 nucleotides align to TRBD2. CDR1 is SGHAT, CDR2 FQNNGV, per germline. Germline trimming cut 2 bases from V and 2 bases from J; bases unmatched to any gene: 15. The CDR3 is 18 residues long. Filled out from reference TRBV11-2 and TRBJ2-7, the complete variable domain reads EAGVAQSPRYKIIEKRQSVAFWCNPISGHATLYWYQQILGQGPKLLIQFQNNGVVDDSQLPKDRFSAERLKGVDSTLKIQPAKLEDSAVYLCASSLLSYRVGGTYEQYFGPGTRLTVT.

V is TRBV9 and J is TRBJ2-1; 8 bases are shared with TRBD2. The CDR3 length is 16 residues. J gave up 10 bases and V 0 bases, and 12 bases lay outside the gene matches. Germline V gives CDR1 SGDLS, CDR2 YYNGEE. Here the CDR3 reads CASSVGSGSGVGEQFF. CDR3 DNA sequence: TGTGCCAGCAGCGTAGGGAGCGGGAGTGGGGTTGGGGAGCAGTTCTTC. The whole variable domain, filled in from reference TRBV9 and TRBJ2-1, reads DSGVTQTPKHLITATGQRVTLRCSPRSGDLSVYWYQQSLDQGLQFLIQYYNGEERAKGNILERFSAQQFPDLHSELNLSSLELGDSALYFCASSVGSGSGVGEQFFGPGTRLTVL.

The CDR3: CASSWGSEGRGTEAFF. The CDR3 coding sequence is TGTGCCAGCAGCTGGGGGTCGGAGGGGAGGGGTACTGAAGCTTTCTTT. V gene TRBV5-5 combines with J gene TRBJ1-1; TRBD1 might be the D (5 bases). Germline-derived CDR1 and CDR2 are SGHKS and YYEKEE (reference sequence). CDR3 size: 16 residues. V lost 3 bases, J lost 5 bases, and 20 bases lay in between.

The rearrangement links TRBV6-4 to TRBJ1-1; the D is unclear. Germline V gene data show CDR1 as MRHNA and CDR2 as SNTAGT. The CDR3 length is 12 residues. The V end was cut by 8 bases, the J end by 1 base, with 8 bases between. The CDR3 DNA reads TGTGCCAGCCCCCCGACGAACACTGAAGCTTTCTTT. Protein sequence: CASPPTNTEAFF.

The chain employs TRBV7-2 and TRBJ2-6; D gene uncertain. The CDR3 runs to 16 residues. The V and J ends lost 5 bases and 0 bases respectively, with 11 bases between them. Germline assignment: CDR1 SGHTA and CDR2 FQGNSA. The CDR3 reads CASSRALTSGANVLTF. CDR3 sequence (DNA): TGTGCCAGCAGCCGGGCACTTACCTCTGGGGCCAACGTCCTGACTTTC.

The chain employs TRBV27 and TRBJ2-6; the D call may be TRBD1 or TRBD2 (5 bases each). The CDR3 has 17 residues. Deletions cut 5 bases from V and 0 bases from J, with 14 bases between. Germline loops: CDR1 MNHEY, CDR2 SMNVEV (reference sequence). CDR3 sequence: CASSPPGRHSGANVLTF. The CDR3 DNA sequence: TGTGCCAGCAGTCCCCCGGGACGTCACTCTGGGGCCAACGTCCTGACTTTC.

The J gene is TRBJ1-2, the V gene TRBV11-3; 9 nucleotides agree with TRBD1. The germline CDR1 and CDR2 sequences are SGHNT and YENEEA. This CDR3 comprises 15 residues. The trim removed 5 bases at V and 4 bases at J, leaving 8 bases unmatched. The CDR3 here is CASSLSTGGGYGYTF. The CDR3 DNA reads as TGTGCCAGCAGCCTCAGCACAGGGGGCGGCTATGGCTACACCTTC.

The CDR3, as DNA: TGCGCCAGCAGCCCCCATCCAGATACGCAGTATTTT. Translation: CASSPHPDTQYF. The V and J genes are TRBV5-1 and TRBJ2-3; D remains unclear. From germline, CDR1 is SGHRS and CDR2 YFSETQ. The CDR3 extends over 12 amino acids. Trimming left V 4 bases short and J 4 bases short, with 7 bases between.

The V and J genes are TRBV27 and TRBJ2-1, with 14 bases aligning to TRBD2. V lost 6 bases to trimming and J lost 7 bases; unmatched junction nucleotides: 8. CDR1 and CDR2 from the germline V gene are MNHEY and SMNVEV (reference sequence). This CDR3 has 16 residues. DNA for the CDR3: TGTGCCAGCAGGTTCTCGGGGACTAGCGGGGGTAATGAGCAGTTCTTC. It specifies CASRFSGTSGGNEQFF.

This clone was observed a few times. J is TRBJ2-1 and V is TRBV6-6; D ambiguous. V lost 3 bases and J lost 4, with 7 bases in between. The CDR3 covers 13 residues. Germline lookup yields CDR1 MNHNY and CDR2 SVGAGI (reference sequence). DNA for the CDR3: TGTGCCAGCAGTTATGCCCAATACAATGAGCAGTTCTTC. Translation: CASSYAQYNEQFF.

With respect to this clone: One end of the junction varies from germline; a read error may be responsible. The V call is TRBV4-1, the J call TRBJ1-2, with D perhaps TRBD1 (5 bases). Germline V gene sequence: CDR1 MGHRA, CDR2 YSYEKL. The CDR3 has 17 amino acids. The CDR3 DNA reads as TGCGCCAGCAACCAAGATTGGGGGAGACCTGGAGGCTATGGCTACACCTTC. Protein sequence: CASNQDWGRPGGYGYTF.

This clone was picked up a small number of times. The chain recombines TRBV6-5 with TRBJ1-5; D unresolved. The CDR3 runs 13 residues. Deletions cut 0 bases from V and 7 bases from J, with 7 bases between. Germline CDR1 and CDR2: MNHEY and SVGAGI. In DNA, the CDR3 is TGTGCCAGCAGTTACTCCGTCTGGCAGCCCCAGCATTTT. Its translation is CASSYSVWQPQHF.

The CDR3 nucleotides are TGCGCCAGCAGCTTGTTGGACAGTTACAATGAGCAGTTCTTC. This gives the protein CASSLLDSYNEQFF. The V gene is TRBV5-1, the J gene TRBJ2-1; TRBD1 is a possible D gene (6 bases). This CDR3 has 14 residues. Germline V gene data show CDR1 as SGHRS and CDR2 as YFSETQ. V shed 1 base and J shed 4 bases, with 9 bases lying between them.

V usage is TRBV27 and J usage is TRBJ1-2, with D possibly TRBD1 on 6 matching bases. The V end lost 8 bases, the J end lost 7 bases, and 26 bases lay between the germline ends. Germline V lookup: CDR1 MNHEY, CDR2 SMNVEV (reference sequence). This CDR3 is 16 amino acids long. In DNA form, the CDR3 reads TGTGCCAGCGGAAGGGGCGGCCAGGGGAGCCTCCTTGGCTACACCTTC. This encodes CASGRGGQGSLLGYTF.

This chain links TRBV7-9 with TRBJ2-7, with 12 bases lining up with TRBD1. The CDR3 length is 15 residues. With V trimmed by 5 bases and J by 7 bases, 9 bases remained unmatched. Germline lookup yields CDR1 SEHNR and CDR2 FQNEAQ (reference sequence). CDR3 region: CASSPPGTGGQEQYF. DNA of the CDR3: TGTGCCAGCAGCCCCCCCGGGACAGGGGGCCAGGAGCAGTACTTC.

The V gene is TRBV4-1, the J gene TRBJ1-5; 8 bases align to TRBD1. CDR3 length: 17 amino acids. Losses at the gene ends were 4 bases for V and 1 base for J; bases not matched to a gene: 9. Germline CDR1 MGHRA, CDR2 YSYEKL. The CDR3 sequence: CASSPNDGTGSNQPQHF. CDR3 bases: TGCGCCAGCAGCCCTAATGATGGGACAGGCAGCAATCAGCCCCAGCATTTT.

The chain carries TRBV6-5 and TRBJ2-7; 8 positions match TRBD2. Germline values: CDR1 MNHEY, CDR2 SVGAGI. The CDR3 sequence is 15 residues long. V lost 5 bases to trimming and J lost 6 bases; unmatched junction nucleotides: 12. DNA for the CDR3: TGTGCCAGCAGTGCCCACGGGGGGGCGAATCTCGAGCAGTACTTC. Its protein is CASSAHGGANLEQYF.

This chain links TRBV6-6 with TRBJ1-5; tentative D call: TRBD1 (6 bases). V was clipped by 10 bases and J by 7 bases, with 11 bases between them. In germline, CDR1 is MNHNY, CDR2 SVGAGI (reference sequence). This CDR3 spans 11 amino acids. CDR3 nucleotide sequence: TGTGCCACCAGGGGTTCACAGCCCCAGCATTTT. This codes for CATRGSQPQHF.

The rearrangement uses TRBV6-1 and TRBJ1-5; TRBD1 might be the D (5 bases). Germline lookup yields CDR1 MNHNS and CDR2 SASEGT. V was cut by 4 bases and J by 7 bases, with 11 bases left in between. This CDR3 has 13 residues. CDR3 in DNA: TGTGCCAGCAGTGGGAGGGGTTACCAGCCCCAGCATTTT. Its translation: CASSGRGYQPQHF.

The rearrangement links TRBV4-1 to TRBJ1-4; D gene uncertain. CDR1 and CDR2 from the germline V gene are MGHRA and YSYEKL. Between the trimmed V and J ends, which lost 4 bases and 4 bases, there was a span of 16 bases. This CDR3 comprises 16 residues. The CDR3 here is CASSRIRTDDNEKLFF. The CDR3 region has the DNA TGCGCCAGCAGCCGAATACGGACTGACGATAATGAAAAACTGTTTTTT.

This chain joins TRBV19 and TRBJ1-1; possibly TRBD1 for D (5 bases). The CDR3 loop spans 15 amino acids. CDR1 is LNHDA, CDR2 SQIVND, per germline (reference sequence). Trimming removed 6 bases from V and 5 bases from J, with 19 bases in between. CDR3 DNA sequence: TGTGCCAGTAGGCCAGGGTCGAGGGGAGGGACTGAAGCTTTCTTT. Amino acids: CASRPGSRGGTEAFF.

The CDR3 DNA sequence: TGTGCCAGCAGTTTATCGACAGGGGGGAACTATGGCTACACCTTC. Protein product: CASSLSTGGNYGYTF. V and J are TRBV27 and TRBJ1-2; 9 bases are shared with TRBD1. CDR3 length: 15 residues. The germline V gene has CDR1 MNHEY and CDR2 SMNVEV (reference sequence). Germline trimming cut 0 bases from V and 2 bases from J; bases unmatched to any gene: 1.